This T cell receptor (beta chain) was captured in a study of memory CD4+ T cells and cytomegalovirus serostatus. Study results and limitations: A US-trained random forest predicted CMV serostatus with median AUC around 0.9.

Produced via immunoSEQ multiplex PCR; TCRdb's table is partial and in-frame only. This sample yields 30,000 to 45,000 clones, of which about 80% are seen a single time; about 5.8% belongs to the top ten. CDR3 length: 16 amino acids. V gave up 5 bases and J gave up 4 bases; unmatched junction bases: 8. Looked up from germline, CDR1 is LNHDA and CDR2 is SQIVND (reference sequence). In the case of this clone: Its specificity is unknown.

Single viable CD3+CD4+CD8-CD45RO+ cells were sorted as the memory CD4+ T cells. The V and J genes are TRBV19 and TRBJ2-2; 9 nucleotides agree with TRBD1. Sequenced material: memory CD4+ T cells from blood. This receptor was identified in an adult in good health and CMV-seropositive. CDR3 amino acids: CASSGPDRGTTGELFF. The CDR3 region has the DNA TGTGCCAGTAGTGGCCCCGACAGGGGGACCACCGGGGAGCTGTTTTTT.